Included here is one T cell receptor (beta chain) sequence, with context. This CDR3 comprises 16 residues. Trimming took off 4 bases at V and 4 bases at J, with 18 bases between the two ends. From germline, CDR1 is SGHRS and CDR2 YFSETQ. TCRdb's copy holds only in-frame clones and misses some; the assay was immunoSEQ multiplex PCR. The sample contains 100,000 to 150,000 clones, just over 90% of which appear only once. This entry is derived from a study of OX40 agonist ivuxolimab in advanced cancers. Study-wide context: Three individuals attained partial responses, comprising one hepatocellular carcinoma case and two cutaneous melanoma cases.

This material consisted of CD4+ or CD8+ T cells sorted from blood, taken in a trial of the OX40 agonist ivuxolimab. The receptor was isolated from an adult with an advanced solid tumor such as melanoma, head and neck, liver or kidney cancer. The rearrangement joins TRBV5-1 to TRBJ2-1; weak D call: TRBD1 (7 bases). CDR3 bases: TGCGCCAGCAGCGCACGTCAGGGGGAGGCGTACAATGAGCAGTTCTTC. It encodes CASSARQGEAYNEQFF.